What follows describes a single TCR beta chain. Only a few counts were recorded for this clone. Its antigen is currently not known. There are no base qualities to consult, and no much larger clone falls within one base. Other DNA sequences in this sample translate to the same CDR3. CDR3 length: 14 amino acids, cysteine to phenylalanine. Only the CDR3 DNA stays, 42 bases, in frame from base 1. The germline V gene supplies CDR1 SGHTA and CDR2 FQGNSA. The V and J ends are trimmed by 5 bases and 6 bases, leaving 15 bases between them. The High Capacity cDNA Reverse Transcription Kit was used to reverse transcribe all of the isolated RNA, meaning that expressed TCRB transcripts were what got sequenced. Naive, central memory and regulatory T cell samples underwent deep immunoSEQ sequencing, averaging around 3.7 million total reads per sample. Sorted cells were lysed in RLT buffer, and RNA was extracted using DNase-treated RNeasy Micro or Mini kits according to cell number. Each cell subset was processed on its own to prevent cross-contamination, while patient and healthy donor samples were processed together. Using the immunoSEQ multiplex PCR, TCRB sequences were amplified from cDNA into 87-bp fragments spanning the CDR3 region. Sequencing of the amplicons was performed on the Illumina HiSeq platform. The paper's processing steps were these. Synthetic template baselines were used to correct PCR bias computationally, reads within Hamming distance 2 were collapsed together, and singletons that could not be merged were discarded. By aligning reads against IMGT, V, D and J genes, CDR3 length, and insertions or deletions at six rearrangement sites were assigned. Within each subset, clonotype counts were normalized to sorted cell number, after which true diversity and Gini coefficients were computed with the tcR R package. The overlap coefficient, calculated on TCRB nucleotide sequences, was used to measure repertoire sharing. Not all clones reach the TCRdb copy of this immuneACCESS table, which keeps in-frame sequences only. Checked studies attribute under half of the gap to unresolved V genes and leave the rest unexplained. V and J calls and clone size follow that table, whereas D and trimming were derived from the DNA. The sample table holds about 340,000 clones, of which around 7.6% were seen once. The ten largest make up 0.44% of the sample.

A single peripheral blood draw of around 120 mL on average was collected from each donor into heparinised tubes. A BD FACSAria II was used to sort naive, central memory, regulatory and stem cell-like memory CD4+ T cells with a panel that included CD45RO, CCR7, CD25, CD127, CD95 and CD27. All sorted populations exceeded 95% purity. PBMCs were separated immediately by Lymphoprep density gradient centrifugation and were stained directly, without being cultured. So that batch effects would be minimized, each experiment stained and sorted samples in pairs, pairing one healthy donor with one patient. This entry belongs to a study of beta chain features in type 1 diabetes (dated by TCRdb to the late 2010s). General notes on the study: No differences in mean age, gender distribution, total cell number or subset yield were found between patients and healthy donors. A total of about 110 million sorted cells were examined across all samples, and the number of cells per subset was strongly correlated with RNA yield. In the study, TCRB repertoires of sorted circulating CD4+ T cell subsets from recently diagnosed type 1 diabetes patients were compared with those of matched healthy donors. Whereas all 30 or so donors provided naive and central memory subsets, regulatory and stem cell-like memory subsets were isolated from just 8 patients and roughly 8 healthy donors.

General findings and caveats noted by the study authors: Because cDNA was sequenced instead of genomic DNA, highly expressing activated cells could be over-represented, though the groups showed no difference in activation or CD3 levels. Shorter templates might be favored by PCR, yet because patient and control samples were amplified and corrected together, any such skew would affect both groups equally. Because small numbers of individuals were included in the HLA sub-analyses, any influence of HLA type on TCRB rearrangement was left unresolved. Naive, central memory and regulatory TCRB repertoires appeared more similar among patients than among healthy donors. In all four CD4+ subsets, TCRB CDR3 length was moderately but significantly shorter in type 1 diabetes patients. At VDJ recombination sites, patients with type 1 diabetes made fewer insertions and deleted more nucleotides, a pattern implying thymic rearrangement abnormalities.

The chain was built from TRBV7-2 and TRBJ2-3; a tentative D match to TRBD2 spans 6 bases. The sample consisted of central memory CD4+ T cells from blood. The TCR was taken from a woman under 30 in good health. The CDR3 region has the sequence CASSLRRGGDTQYF. The DNA sequence reads TGTGCCAGCAGCCTGAGGAGGGGCGGGGATACGCAGTATTTT.